A single sample is the source of the 11 T cell receptor beta chains below, sequenced in a study of early T cells in non-severe SARS-CoV-2 infection. TCRdb reprocessed the 5' RACE reads with MiXCR, giving one entry per CDR3 protein. The repertoire holds around 81,000 distinct CDR3 sequences, more than 13% seen once, with around 9.9% in the top ten. Sequencing used whole blood. The receptor set was obtained from an adult who was a healthcare worker with PCR-confirmed SARS-CoV-2 infection or an uninfected control (not recorded which).

In the case of this clonotype: A read error may explain this, as a much larger clone is one base away. The chain couples TRBV12-3 or TRBV12-4 to TRBJ1-4; D remains ambiguous. V was cut by 5 bases and J by 3 bases, with 10 bases left in between. The CDR3 is 14 amino acids. Here the CDR3 DNA reads TGTGCCAGCAGTGACGGTGTTCCTAATGAAAAACTGTTTTTT. This encodes CASSDGVPNEKLFF.

This clonotype was seen a handful of times. The V and J genes are TRBV2 and TRBJ1-6; possible D gene TRBD1, 6 bases. This CDR3 region has 14 residues. The V gene lost 5 bases and the J gene lost 8 bases, with 13 bases spanning the gap. Germline-derived CDR1 and CDR2 are SNHLY and FYNNEI. The CDR3 sequence: CASSLGQKDSPLHF. The CDR3 region has the DNA TGTGCCAGCAGTCTTGGACAGAAGGATTCACCCCTCCACTTT. Full variable domain (rest looked up from reference TRBV2 and TRBJ1-6): EPEVTQTPSHQVTQMGQEVILRCVPISNHLYFYWYRQILGQKVEFLVSFYNNEISEKSEIFDDQFSVERPDGSNFTLKIRSTKLEDSAMYFCASSLGQKDSPLHFGNGTRLTVT.

There are many counts of this clonotype. The chain is built from TRBV3-1 and TRBJ2-1, with TRBD2 identical over 8 bases. Germline CDR1 reads LGHDT; CDR2 reads YNNKEL (reference sequence). Trimming took 4 bases from V and 6 from J; bases not matched to a gene: 5. There are 14 residues in the CDR3. The CDR3 region has the DNA TGTGCCAGCAGCCTCAGGACTAGCCGCAATGAGCAGTTCTTC. This sequence encodes CASSLRTSRNEQFF.

The chain links TRBV7-9 to TRBJ2-3; no definite D call. With 3 bases removed from V and 4 bases from J, the gap between germline ends came to 5 bases. This CDR3 has 12 residues. Germline loops: CDR1 SEHNR, CDR2 FQNEAQ (reference sequence). The CDR3 spells CASSLTSDTQYF. The CDR3 DNA reads as TGTGCCAGCAGCTTGACATCAGATACGCAGTATTTT.

Comments on this clonotype: One end of the junction is discordant with germline, which a read error may explain. The J gene is TRBJ2-7, the V gene TRBV10-3, with D tentatively TRBD2 (6 bases). This CDR3 has 16 residues. CDR1 is ENHRY and CDR2 is SYGVKD in the germline V gene. The CDR3 sequence: CAISGGPRRASHEQYF. The CDR3 region has the DNA TGTGCCATCAGTGGGGGACCCAGGAGGGCCTCCCACGAGCAGTACTTC.

This clonotype came up many times. The CDR3 DNA reads TGTGCCAGCTCCGGCCAGGGGTACTATGGCTACACCTTC. Translated: CASSGQGYYGYTF. J is TRBJ1-2 and V is TRBV12-3 or TRBV12-4, with D maybe TRBD1 (6 bases). Trimming took off 8 bases at V and 3 bases at J, with 13 bases between the two ends. CDR3 length equals 13 residues.

This clonotype was seen a handful of times. The chain couples TRBV20-1 to TRBJ2-5, with 8 bases lining up with TRBD1. The CDR3 has 17 amino acids. Germline V gives CDR1 DFQATT, CDR2 SNEGSKA (reference sequence). The J segment lost 1 base and the V segment lost 3 bases, leaving 13 bases of the junction unmatched. The DNA of the CDR3 is TGCAGTGCTAGCCTGCCCTACGGACAGGGCCTCCAAGAGACCCAGTACTTC. It yields the protein CSASLPYGQGLQETQYF.

CDR3 amino acids: CASNSARGNTEAFF. The CDR3 nucleotides read TGTGCCAGCAATTCGGCTAGGGGAAACACTGAAGCTTTCTTT. J is TRBJ1-1 and V is TRBV12-3 or TRBV12-4, with D tentatively TRBD1 (5 bases). The V end was cut by 7 bases, the J end by 2 bases, with 14 bases between. CDR3 length: 14 residues.

The CDR3 is CASTSQGAGQPQHF. The CDR3 coding sequence is TGTGCCAGCACCTCACAGGGGGCCGGACAGCCCCAGCATTTT. The genes are TRBV28 and TRBJ1-5; 9 nucleotides match TRBD1. This CDR3 contains 14 residues. After removal of 7 bases from V and 7 bases from J, the junction contained 8 bases not matched to a gene. In germline, CDR1 is MDHEN, CDR2 SYDVKM.

The chain joins TRBV10-3 to TRBJ2-5; D may be TRBD1 or TRBD2 (5 bases each). Germline V gene lookup returns CDR1 ENHRY and CDR2 SYGVKD. Between the trimmed V and J ends, which lost 6 bases and 4 bases, there was a span of 15 bases. The CDR3 has 14 amino acids. In DNA form, the CDR3 reads TGTGCCATCAGCGCCGGGGCAGCCGTAGAGACCCAGTACTTC. The encoded protein is CAISAGAAVETQYF.

This clonotype turned up a few times. The CDR3 region is CASSGQPGQGRTYEQYF. CDR3 coding DNA: TGTGCCAGCAGTGGACAACCGGGACAGGGGCGAACCTACGAGCAGTACTTC. The rearrangement joins TRBV27 to TRBJ2-7, with TRBD1 matching over 10 bases. This CDR3 region has 17 residues. From germline, CDR1 is MNHEY and CDR2 SMNVEV (reference sequence). V shed 5 bases and J 2 bases; nucleotides not matched to a gene: 12.